The rows below give T cell receptor beta chains drawn from one sample of a study of T cell responses to AZD1222 COVID-19 vaccine. TCRdb's table, derived via immunoSEQ multiplex PCR, lists solely in-frame clones and lacks some. Of about 120,000 clones detected, roughly 90% appear once; the ten largest clones hold around 7%. Sequencing used peripheral blood, obtained on day 0 of AZD1222 vaccination. The receptor source for this set is an adult in good health. Each CDR3 is given with its conserved first and last residue. Each record gives: J gene, clone size, D gene, V gene, CDR3 DNA, CDR3 protein. D genes are given only for firm matches. Rows give clone size only sometimes, using once, few, many, or a class for an expanded clone.

J: TRBJ1-4
size: .
D: .
V: TRBV6-1
DNA: TGTGCCAGCAGTGAATTCCAGTCAACTAATGAAAAACTGTTTTTT
CDR3: CASSEFQSTNEKLFF

J: TRBJ2-2
size: .
D: TRBD2
V: TRBV29-1
DNA: TGCAGCGTTGCTAGCGGGAGCACCGGGGAGCTGTTTTTT
CDR3: CSVASGSTGELFF

J: TRBJ1-4
size: .
D: .
V: TRBV11-2
DNA: TGTGCCAGCAGCCCCCTCGGGACTGGCTATGAAAAACTGTTTTTT
CDR3: CASSPLGTGYEKLFF

J: TRBJ2-1
size: .
D: TRBD1
V: TRBV24-1
DNA: TGTGCCACCAGTGATTGGAGGGGACAGGGCCTTTACAATGAGCAGTTCTTC
CDR3: CATSDWRGQGLYNEQFF

J: TRBJ1-2
size: once
D: .
V: TRBV6-5
DNA: TGTGCCAGCAGTTACGGACGGGTCCCTAACTATGGCTACACCTTC
CDR3: CASSYGRVPNYGYTF

J: TRBJ2-3
size: .
D: TRBD2
V: TRBV6-2/TRBV6-3
DNA: TGTGCCAGCAGTTACTCGACAGCGGGACCCCCAGATACGCAGTATTTT
CDR3: CASSYSTAGPPDTQYF

J: TRBJ1-2
size: .
D: .
V: TRBV10-3
DNA: TGTGCCATCAGTGAAGAGGGACGTGTCTATGGCTACACCTTC
CDR3: CAISEEGRVYGYTF

J: TRBJ2-5
size: .
D: TRBD1
V: TRBV28
DNA: TGTGCCAGCAGTCAACCGGGACAGTACCAAGAGACCCAGTACTTC
CDR3: CASSQPGQYQETQYF

J: TRBJ2-7
size: .
D: .
V: TRBV19
DNA: TGTGCCAGTAGTACCCCCGGCCAGGGTGACGAGCAGTACTTC
CDR3: CASSTPGQGDEQYF

J: TRBJ1-2
size: .
D: TRBD1
V: TRBV5-6
DNA: TGTGCCAGCAGCTTGTTCCCCCCGGGACAGGGGGGGGATGGCTACACCTTC
CDR3: CASSLFPPGQGGDGYTF

J: TRBJ1-5
size: .
D: .
V: TRBV28
DNA: TGTGCCAGCAGGTCACCTACAGGGAGCAATCAGCCCCAGCATTTT
CDR3: CASRSPTGSNQPQHF

J: TRBJ2-7
size: .
D: .
V: TRBV7-2
DNA: TGTGCCAGCAGCCCCTCCCGGGACGCTGGTCCCATCGAGCAGTACTTC
CDR3: CASSPSRDAGPIEQYF

J: TRBJ1-1
size: .
D: .
V: TRBV5-1
DNA: TGCGCCAGCAGCCCCTTGGGTTCGCTGAACACTGAAGCTTTCTTT
CDR3: CASSPLGSLNTEAFF

J: TRBJ1-5
size: .
D: .
V: TRBV6-5
DNA: TGTGCCAGCACTAAAGAGAACAATCAGCCCCAGCATTTT
CDR3: CASTKENNQPQHF

J: TRBJ1-2
size: .
D: .
V: TRBV7-9
DNA: TGTGCCAGCAGCCCCGTGGGGGCGCCCTATGGCTACACCTTC
CDR3: CASSPVGAPYGYTF

J: TRBJ2-5
size: medium-sized
D: TRBD1
V: TRBV6-5
DNA: TGTGCCACAGACAGGGAGAGGCGGGAGACCCAGTACTTC
CDR3: CATDRERRETQYF

J: TRBJ1-1
size: .
D: .
V: TRBV19
DNA: TGTGCCAGTTTAGATATTGCGGCCACCATGAACACTGAAGCTTTCTTT
CDR3: CASLDIAATMNTEAFF

J: TRBJ2-1
size: few
D: .
V: TRBV27
DNA: TGTGCCAGCAGTTTACGGGACAAGAAGGTGATCTTC
CDR3: CASSLRDKKVIF

J: TRBJ2-7
size: .
D: .
V: TRBV7-9
DNA: TGTGCCAGCACCGATGGTTACGAGCAGTACTTC
CDR3: CASTDGYEQYF

J: TRBJ2-3
size: .
D: .
V: TRBV20-1
DNA: TGCAGTGCTAGTCCTGAAATTAGCACAGATACGCAGTATTTT
CDR3: CSASPEISTDTQYF

J: TRBJ1-5
size: .
D: .
V: TRBV6-6
DNA: TGTGCCAGCAGCCACGTCGAGGGGTTTGACCAGCCCCAGCATTTT
CDR3: CASSHVEGFDQPQHF

J: TRBJ2-7
size: once
D: .
V: TRBV19
DNA: .
CDR3: CASTSGGFYEQYF

J: TRBJ1-5
size: .
D: .
V: TRBV28
DNA: TGTGCCAGCAGGCCTTTTAATAATCAGCCCCAGCATTTT
CDR3: CASRPFNNQPQHF

J: TRBJ2-7
size: .
D: .
V: TRBV27
DNA: TGTGCCAGCAGTCCGTACAGGGCTACCTACGAGCAGTACTTC
CDR3: CASSPYRATYEQYF

J: TRBJ1-5
size: .
D: .
V: TRBV7-2
DNA: TGTGCCAGCAGCCAGGGAGTAGCGAGCAATCAGCCCCAGCATTTT
CDR3: CASSQGVASNQPQHF

J: TRBJ1-4
size: .
D: TRBD1
V: TRBV10-3
DNA: TGTGCCATCAGTGAGGGGACAGGGACCAAGAATGAAAAACTGTTTTTT
CDR3: CAISEGTGTKNEKLFF